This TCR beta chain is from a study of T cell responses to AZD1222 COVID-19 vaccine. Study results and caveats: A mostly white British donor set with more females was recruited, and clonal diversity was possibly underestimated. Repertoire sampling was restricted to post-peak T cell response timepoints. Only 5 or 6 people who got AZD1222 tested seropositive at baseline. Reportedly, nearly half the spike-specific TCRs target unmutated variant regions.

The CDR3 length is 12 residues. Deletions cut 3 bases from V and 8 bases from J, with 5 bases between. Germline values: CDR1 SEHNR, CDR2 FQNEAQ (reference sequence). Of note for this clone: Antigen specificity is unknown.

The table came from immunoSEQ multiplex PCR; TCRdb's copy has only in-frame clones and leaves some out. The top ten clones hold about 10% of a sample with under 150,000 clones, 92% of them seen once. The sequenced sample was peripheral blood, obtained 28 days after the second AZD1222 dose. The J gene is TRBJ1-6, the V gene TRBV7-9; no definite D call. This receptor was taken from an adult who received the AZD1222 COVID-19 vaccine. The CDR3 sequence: CASSFWDSPLHF. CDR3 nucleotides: TGTGCCAGCAGCTTTTGGGATTCACCCCTCCACTTT. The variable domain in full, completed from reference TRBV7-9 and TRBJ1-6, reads DTGVSQNPRHKITKRGQNVTFRCDPISEHNRLYWYRQTLGQGPEFLTYFQNEAQLEKSRLLSDRFSAERPKGSFSTLEIQRTEQGDSAMYLCASSFWDSPLHFGNGTRLTVT.